Reported below is one T cell receptor (beta chain). Its target is unknown. Germline CDR1 MDHEN, CDR2 SYDVKM. V lost 5 bases and J lost 4, with 14 bases in between. The CDR3 contains 14 residues. The source of the sample is a study of cytomegalovirus exposure and HLA in healthy donors. Study background: Unique TCR beta sequences numbering approximately 100 million came from around 180 million T cells in an earlier analysis. Points from the study as a whole: Clonal expansion, a later analysis showed, was greater in HLA-associated TCR beta chains than in equally common others. What a later analysis showed was that several of the most significant clusters appeared linked to common viral pathogens. Previously analyzed data showed that most TCR beta V segments were productive at a frequency of about 87% or about 30%.

In the PCR, 60 Vbeta and 13 Jbeta primers were used. Method: immunoSEQ multiplex PCR; TCRdb's copy keeps in-frame clones and lacks some. The sample lists under 200,000 clones, over 75% occurring once. The TCR was taken from a man aged 55 to 70 in good health and CMV-seronegative. Sequenced input: PBMCs. V is TRBV28 and J is TRBJ1-2; TRBD1 is a possible D gene (5 bases). CDR3 region: CASSPQGPPYGYTF. The CDR3 nucleotides are TGTGCCAGCAGTCCGCAGGGTCCCCCCTATGGCTACACCTTC.